This T cell receptor (beta chain) was obtained from a study of regulatory T cells in long-lasting Graves disease. This clonotype turned up a few times. Time point reported: persistent/refractory GD, antithyroid drugs over 5 years with positive TRAb. Following extraction of RNA from PBMCs, that RNA was used to make the TCR library. Peripheral blood, at approximately 9 milliliters, went into EDTA tubes. Relying on iRepertoire HTBI primers and Arm-PCR of CDR3 regions, the team built TCR beta libraries. TCRdb re-called the multiplex PCR reads through MiXCR, storing one row per CDR3 protein. The sample lists about 400,000 distinct CDR3 sequences; less than 25% were seen once. The sample was peripheral blood mononuclear cells (PBMCs), taken when the disease was refractory, from a patient treated with antithyroid drugs. This clonotype was obtained from a female donor with Graves disease.

CDR3 in DNA: TGCGCCAGCAGCCCTCCGGGACCCGAAAGTGAAAAACTGTTTTTT. Its protein product is CASSPPGPESEKLFF. The chain combines TRBV5-1 with TRBJ1-4; tentative D call: TRBD1 (5 bases). The V end was cut by 4 bases, the J end by 7 bases, with 17 bases between. Germline V lookup: CDR1 SGHRS, CDR2 YFSETQ. The CDR3 loop spans 15 amino acids.